These 20 T cell receptor beta chains originate from one sample sequenced in a study of cytomegalovirus exposure and HLA in healthy donors. With 60 Vbeta and 13 Jbeta primers, the PCR was carried out. Method: immunoSEQ multiplex PCR; TCRdb's copy keeps in-frame clones and lacks some. The sample has fewer than 250,000 clones, roughly 80% seen once. The sample was PBMCs. The receptors were sampled from a man aged 25-40 years in good health and CMV-seronegative.

The chain employs TRBV13 and TRBJ2-5; the match to TRBD2 covers 7 bases. The length of the CDR3 is 15 residues. Germline CDR1 PRHDT, CDR2 FYEKMQ (reference sequence). The ends lost 7 bases at V and 0 bases at J; junction bases unmatched: 8. Written as DNA, the CDR3 is TGTGCCAGCACTCAGCGGGGAGAGTACCAAGAGACCCAGTACTTC. Its translation is CASTQRGEYQETQYF. Supplemented by reference TRBV13 and TRBJ2-5, the full variable domain reads AAGVIQSPRHLIKEKRETATLKCYPIPRHDTVYWYQQGPGQDPQFLISFYEKMQSDKGSIPDRFSAQQFSDYHSELNMSSLELGDSALYFCASTQRGEYQETQYFGPGTRLLVL.

The chain has TRBV7-9 and TRBJ1-2; D gene ambiguous. CDR3 length equals 12 residues. V lost 5 bases, J lost 8 bases, and 12 bases lay in between. Germline CDR1 SEHNR, CDR2 FQNEAQ (reference sequence). In nucleotides, the CDR3 is TGTGCCAGCAGCCCGGGGTTCCAGGGCTACACCTTC. Protein: CASSPGFQGYTF.

The chain employs TRBV11-2 and TRBJ2-3; TRBD2 agrees at 10 bases. This CDR3 is 15 amino acids long. Trimming removed 1 base from V and 4 bases from J; junction bases left unmatched: 2. Germline CDR1 reads SGHAT; CDR2 reads FQNNGV. CDR3 DNA sequence: TGTGCCAGCAGCTTAGGAGCGGGGGGGTCAGATACGCAGTATTTT. It encodes CASSLGAGGSDTQYF. Variable domain in full (rest from reference TRBV11-2 and TRBJ2-3): EAGVAQSPRYKIIEKRQSVAFWCNPISGHATLYWYQQILGQGPKLLIQFQNNGVVDDSQLPKDRFSAERLKGVDSTLKIQPAKLEDSAVYLCASSLGAGGSDTQYFGPGTRLTVL.

The J gene is TRBJ1-2, the V gene TRBV6-6, with 8 bases aligning to TRBD1. The V gene end was trimmed by 0 bases and the J gene end by 3 bases; junction bases not matched to a gene: 3. Germline values: CDR1 MNHNY, CDR2 SVGAGI (reference sequence). The CDR3 runs to 15 residues. CDR3 protein: CASSYSGTGDYGYTF. The CDR3 DNA reads TGTGCCAGCAGTTACTCCGGGACAGGCGACTATGGCTACACCTTC.

The chain uses TRBV7-2 and TRBJ1-1, with 7 bases identical to TRBD1. There are 15 residues in the CDR3. CDR1 is SGHTA, CDR2 FQGNSA, per germline. V was clipped by 5 bases and J by 2 bases; unmatched bases: 8. The CDR3 is CASSTRQGVNTEAFF. The CDR3 DNA sequence: TGTGCCAGCAGCACCAGACAGGGTGTAAACACTGAAGCTTTCTTT.

The chain uses TRBV5-4 and TRBJ1-1; D remains ambiguous. The CDR3 is 14 residues long. The germline V gene has CDR1 SGHNT and CDR2 YYREEE (reference sequence). The V end was cut by 2 bases, the J end by 0 bases, with 8 bases between. CDR3 coding DNA: TGTGCCAGCAGCTTTGGGCTCATGAACACTGAAGCTTTCTTT. Translating it yields CASSFGLMNTEAFF.

The chain carries TRBV5-4 and TRBJ1-6; 10 nucleotides align to TRBD1. This CDR3 region has 15 residues. J was trimmed by 9 bases and V by 4 bases; bases with no gene match: 7. Germline V lookup: CDR1 SGHNT, CDR2 YYREEE (reference sequence). CDR3 coding DNA: TGTGCCAGCAGCCTGACCGGGACAGGGGCTTCACCCCTCCACTTT. It yields the protein CASSLTGTGASPLHF.

The chain combines TRBV11-2 with TRBJ2-5, with 15 bases that match TRBD2. Germline V lookup: CDR1 SGHAT, CDR2 FQNNGV. With V trimmed by 5 bases and J by 4 bases, 2 bases remained unmatched. The CDR3 extends over 15 amino acids. In DNA, the CDR3 is TGTGCCAGCAGCCCGGGACTAGCGGGGGGAGAGACCCAGTACTTC. It encodes CASSPGLAGGETQYF.

The genes are TRBV19 and TRBJ1-5; 11 bases map to TRBD1. Losses at the gene ends were 5 bases for V and 5 bases for J; bases not matched to a gene: 8. Germline CDR1 LNHDA, CDR2 SQIVND (reference sequence). The CDR3 spans 16 residues. The CDR3 sequence: CASSPWTGGVDQPQHF. As DNA, the CDR3 is TGTGCCAGTAGTCCGTGGACAGGGGGCGTTGATCAGCCCCAGCATTTT.

J is TRBJ1-1 and V is TRBV18, with D possibly TRBD1 on 5 matching bases. The CDR3 is 16 amino acids. Per germline, CDR1 KGHSH and CDR2 LQKENI. The V end was cut by 2 bases, the J end by 0 bases, with 13 bases between. DNA for the CDR3: TGTGCCAGCTCACCAGGGGGGATTGAAGTGAACACTGAAGCTTTCTTT. Its protein product is CASSPGGIEVNTEAFF.

The chain joins TRBV4-3 to TRBJ2-1; 7 bases are a match to TRBD1. Germline-derived CDR1 and CDR2 are LGHNA and YSLEER. V was pared by 1 base and J by 2 bases, with 2 bases of the junction left unmatched. CDR3 length: 15 residues. The CDR3 coding sequence is TGCGCCAGCAGCCAAGGAACAGGGGCCTACAATGAGCAGTTCTTC. It translates to CASSQGTGAYNEQFF.

J is TRBJ2-1 and V is TRBV6-6; 11 nucleotides match TRBD2. Germline CDR1 MNHNY, CDR2 SVGAGI (reference sequence). With 5 bases clipped from V and 10 bases from J, the junction kept 10 bases outside the gene matches. The CDR3 sequence is 15 residues long. The CDR3 here is CASSGGTSGSREQFF. CDR3 sequence (DNA): TGTGCCAGCAGTGGGGGGACTAGCGGTAGCCGCGAGCAGTTCTTC.

The gene calls are TRBV9 and TRBJ2-1; 9 nucleotides align to TRBD1. Germline trimming cut 3 bases from V and 8 bases from J; bases unmatched to any gene: 6. The CDR3 contains 14 residues. Germline CDR1 and CDR2: SGDLS and YYNGEE. CDR3 loop: CASSAGQGFHEQFF. In DNA form, the CDR3 reads TGTGCCAGCAGCGCGGGACAGGGTTTCCATGAGCAGTTCTTC. Complete variable domain (other parts from reference TRBV9 and TRBJ2-1): DSGVTQTPKHLITATGQRVTLRCSPRSGDLSVYWYQQSLDQGLQFLIQYYNGEERAKGNILERFSAQQFPDLHSELNLSSLELGDSALYFCASSAGQGFHEQFFGPGTRLTVL.

This clone appeared a single time. J is TRBJ2-2 and V is TRBV28, with 7 bases matching TRBD1. V dropped 6 bases and J dropped 6; count of bases not matched to a gene: 13. Germline CDR1 reads MDHEN; CDR2 reads SYDVKM. This CDR3 region has 16 residues. CDR3 DNA sequence: TGTGCCAGCAGACTCCCCGGACAGGTAAAATCCGGGGAGCTGTTTTTT. Protein: CASRLPGQVKSGELFF. Full variable domain (missing parts from reference TRBV28 and TRBJ2-2): DVKVTQSSRYLVKRTGEKVFLECVQDMDHENMFWYRQDPGLGLRLIYFSYDVKMKEKGDIPEGYSVSREKKERFSLILESASTNQTSMYLCASRLPGQVKSGELFFGEGSRLTVL.

The chain employs TRBV7-2 and TRBJ2-5; D unresolved. V was cut by 5 bases and J by 5 bases, with 12 bases left in between. Looked up from germline, CDR1 is SGHTA and CDR2 is FQGNSA. The CDR3 has 13 residues. CDR3 protein: CASSTQYGETQYF. The DNA for the CDR3 is TGTGCCAGCAGCACACAATACGGGGAGACCCAGTACTTC.

This rearrangement joins TRBV28 to TRBJ2-2, with a tentative D call TRBD2 (6 bases). CDR3 length equals 19 residues. Germline V gene lookup returns CDR1 MDHEN and CDR2 SYDVKM. V shed 5 bases and J shed 3 bases, with 25 bases lying between them. The CDR3 sequence is CASSPSIGGGVADTGELFF. The CDR3, as DNA: TGTGCCAGCAGTCCCTCTATAGGTGGAGGGGTTGCGGACACCGGGGAGCTGTTTTTT.

This chain joins TRBV15 and TRBJ1-4, with D perhaps TRBD1 (6 bases). Trimming pared 1 base from V and 6 bases from J, leaving 12 bases between. This CDR3 comprises 15 residues. Per the germline V gene, CDR1 is LNHNV and CDR2 is YYDKDF (reference sequence). CDR3 in amino acids: CATSRGGGGHEKLFF. DNA of the CDR3: TGTGCCACCAGCAGAGGCGGGGGGGGGCATGAAAAACTGTTTTTT. The whole variable domain, filled in from reference TRBV15 and TRBJ1-4, reads DAMVIQNPRYQVTQFGKPVTLSCSQTLNHNVMYWYQQKSSQAPKLLFHYYDKDFNNEADTPDNFQSRRPNTSFCFLDIRSPGLGDTAMYLCATSRGGGGHEKLFFGSGTQLSVL.

The rearrangement links TRBV2 to TRBJ1-3, with TRBD1 matching 7 bases. This CDR3 is built from 17 residues. Looked up from germline, CDR1 is SNHLY and CDR2 is FYNNEI. V dropped 6 bases and J dropped 2; count of bases not matched to a gene: 13. This CDR3 reads CASSLQGTVAAGNTIYF. In DNA, the CDR3 is TGTGCCAGCAGCCTACAGGGGACGGTGGCGGCTGGAAACACCATATATTTT.

The chain employs TRBV4-1 and TRBJ2-7; D remains ambiguous. This CDR3 contains 14 residues. The V end lost 0 bases, the J end lost 3 bases, and 9 bases lay between the germline ends. Germline V lookup: CDR1 MGHRA, CDR2 YSYEKL. CDR3: CASSQDGRIYEQYF. DNA of the CDR3: TGCGCCAGCAGCCAAGATGGCAGGATCTACGAGCAGTACTTC.

Only a few counts were recorded for this clone. The V gene is TRBV9, the J gene TRBJ1-1, with D hard to call. Germline assignment: CDR1 SGDLS and CDR2 YYNGEE. Trimming removed 2 bases from V and 1 base from J, with 6 bases in between. This CDR3 has 13 amino acids. The CDR3 nucleotides read TGTGCCAGCAGCGTCGGAGAGAACACTGAAGCTTTCTTT. It specifies CASSVGENTEAFF.